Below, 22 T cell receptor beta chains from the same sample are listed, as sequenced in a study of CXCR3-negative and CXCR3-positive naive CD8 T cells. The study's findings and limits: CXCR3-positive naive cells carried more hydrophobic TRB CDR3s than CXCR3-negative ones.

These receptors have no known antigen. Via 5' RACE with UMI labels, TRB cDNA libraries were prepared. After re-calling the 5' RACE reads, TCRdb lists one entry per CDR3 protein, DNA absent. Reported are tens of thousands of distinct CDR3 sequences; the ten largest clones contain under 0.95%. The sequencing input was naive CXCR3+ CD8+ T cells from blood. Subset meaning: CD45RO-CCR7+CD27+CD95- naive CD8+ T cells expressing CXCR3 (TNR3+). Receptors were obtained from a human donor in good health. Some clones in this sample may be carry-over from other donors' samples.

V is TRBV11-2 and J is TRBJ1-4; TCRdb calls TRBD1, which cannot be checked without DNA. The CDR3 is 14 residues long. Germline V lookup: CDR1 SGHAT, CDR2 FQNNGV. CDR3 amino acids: CASSLRIGAEKLFF.

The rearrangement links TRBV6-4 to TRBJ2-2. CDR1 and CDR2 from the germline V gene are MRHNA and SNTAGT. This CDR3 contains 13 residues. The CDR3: CASSRTNTGELFF.

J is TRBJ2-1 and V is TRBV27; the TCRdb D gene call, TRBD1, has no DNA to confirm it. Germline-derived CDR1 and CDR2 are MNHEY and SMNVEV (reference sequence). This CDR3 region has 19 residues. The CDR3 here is CASSLSPILQGRWDNEQFF.

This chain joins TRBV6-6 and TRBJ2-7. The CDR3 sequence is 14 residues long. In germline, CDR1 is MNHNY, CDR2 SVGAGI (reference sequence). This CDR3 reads CASSYVAESYEQYF.

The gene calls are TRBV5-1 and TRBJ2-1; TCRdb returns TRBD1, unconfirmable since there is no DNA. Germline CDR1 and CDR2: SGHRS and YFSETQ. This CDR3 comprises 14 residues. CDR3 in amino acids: CASSGDRGYNEQFF.

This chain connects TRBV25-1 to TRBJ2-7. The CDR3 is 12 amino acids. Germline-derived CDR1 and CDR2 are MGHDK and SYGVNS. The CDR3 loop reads CASSDLSYEQYF.

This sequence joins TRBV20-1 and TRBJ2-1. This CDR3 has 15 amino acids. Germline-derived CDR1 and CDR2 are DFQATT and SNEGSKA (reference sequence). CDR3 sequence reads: CSARVSHDSYNEQFF.

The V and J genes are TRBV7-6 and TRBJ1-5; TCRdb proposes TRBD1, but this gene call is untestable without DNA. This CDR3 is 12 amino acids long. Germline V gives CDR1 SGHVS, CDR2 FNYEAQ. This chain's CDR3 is CAKNWGGSAPAF.

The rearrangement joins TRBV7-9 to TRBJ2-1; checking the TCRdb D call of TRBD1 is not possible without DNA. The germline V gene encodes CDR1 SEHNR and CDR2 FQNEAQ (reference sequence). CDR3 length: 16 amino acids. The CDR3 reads CASSPPSGASYNEQFF.

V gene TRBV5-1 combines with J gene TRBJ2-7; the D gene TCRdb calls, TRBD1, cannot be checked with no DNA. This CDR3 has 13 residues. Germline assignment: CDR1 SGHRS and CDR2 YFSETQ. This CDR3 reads CASSIQTGLEQYF.

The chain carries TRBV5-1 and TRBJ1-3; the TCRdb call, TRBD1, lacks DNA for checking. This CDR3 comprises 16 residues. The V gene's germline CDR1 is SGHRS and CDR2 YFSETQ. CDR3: CASSLGRGNSGNTIYF.

CDR3 sequence reads: CSARVASGRAYEQYF. The gene calls are TRBV20-1 and TRBJ2-7; TCRdb outputs TRBD2, but without DNA this stays unchecked. Germline V gene sequence: CDR1 DFQATT, CDR2 SNEGSKA (reference sequence). The CDR3 length is 15 residues.

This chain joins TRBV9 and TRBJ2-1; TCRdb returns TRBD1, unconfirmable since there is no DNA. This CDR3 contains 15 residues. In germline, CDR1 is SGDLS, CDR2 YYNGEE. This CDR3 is CASTQVEGRYNEQFF.

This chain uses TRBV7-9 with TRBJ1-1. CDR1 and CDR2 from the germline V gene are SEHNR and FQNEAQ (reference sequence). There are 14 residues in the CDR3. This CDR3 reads CASSSGPGNTEAFF.

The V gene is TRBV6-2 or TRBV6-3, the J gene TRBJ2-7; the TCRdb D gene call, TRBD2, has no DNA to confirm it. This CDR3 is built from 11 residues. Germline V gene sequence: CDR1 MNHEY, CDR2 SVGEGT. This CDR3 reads CASSPASEQYF.

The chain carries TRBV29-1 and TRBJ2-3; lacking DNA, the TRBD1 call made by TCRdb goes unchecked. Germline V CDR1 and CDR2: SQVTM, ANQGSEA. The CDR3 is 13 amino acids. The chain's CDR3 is CSVIQANTDTQYF.

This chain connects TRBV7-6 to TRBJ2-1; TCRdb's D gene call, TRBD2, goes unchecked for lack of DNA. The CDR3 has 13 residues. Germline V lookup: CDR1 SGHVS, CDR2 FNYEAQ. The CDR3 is CASSSGLVAEQFF.

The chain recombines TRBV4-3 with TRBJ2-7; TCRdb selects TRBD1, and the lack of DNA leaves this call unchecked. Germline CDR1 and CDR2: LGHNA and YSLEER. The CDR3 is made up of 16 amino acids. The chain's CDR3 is CASSQDHPLGPYEQYF.

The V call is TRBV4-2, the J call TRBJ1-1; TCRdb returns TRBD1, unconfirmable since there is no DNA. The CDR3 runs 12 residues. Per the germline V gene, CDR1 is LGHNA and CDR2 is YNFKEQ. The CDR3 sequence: CASSRGESEAFF.

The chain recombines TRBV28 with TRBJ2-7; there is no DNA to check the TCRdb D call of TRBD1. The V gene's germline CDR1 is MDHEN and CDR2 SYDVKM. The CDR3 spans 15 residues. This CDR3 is CASREHRVAPYEQYF. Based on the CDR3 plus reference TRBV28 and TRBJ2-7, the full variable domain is DVKVTQSSRYLVKRTGEKVFLECVQDMDHENMFWYRQDPGLGLRLIYFSYDVKMKEKGDIPEGYSVSREKKERFSLILESASTNQTSMYLCASREHRVAPYEQYFGPGTRLTVT.

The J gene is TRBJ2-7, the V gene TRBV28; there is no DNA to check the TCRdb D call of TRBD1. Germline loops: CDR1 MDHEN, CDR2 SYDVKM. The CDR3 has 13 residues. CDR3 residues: CASSPADIYEQYF.

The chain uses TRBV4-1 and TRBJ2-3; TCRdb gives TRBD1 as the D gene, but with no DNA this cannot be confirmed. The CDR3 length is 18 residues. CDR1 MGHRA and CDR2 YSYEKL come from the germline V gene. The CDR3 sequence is CASSQHLAGAKYTDTQYF.